The 26 T cell receptor beta chains in this list originate from one sample, sequenced in a study of CD8+ T cells in alopecia areata. Following RNA extraction, reverse transcription yielded cDNA that acted as the sequencing template. Measured with immunoSEQ multiplex PCR; TCRdb has only the in-frame clones, and not every one. The sample includes 190,000 or so clones, under 60% seen only once; the top ten take around 13%. Noted treatment: oral pan-JAK inhibitor, 5-10 mg twice daily. Sequenced here: CD8+ T cells sorted from blood, sampled at week 24, from a patient treated with tofacitinib. The receptors derive from a human donor with alopecia areata.

This rearrangement joins TRBV2 to TRBJ1-5; D is unclear. Germline V CDR1 and CDR2: SNHLY, FYNNEI. Trimming took off 8 bases at V and 2 bases at J, with 10 bases between the two ends. This CDR3 spans 13 amino acids. The CDR3 reads CASGGPGNQPQHF. For the CDR3, the DNA is TGTGCCAGCGGCGGTCCAGGCAATCAGCCCCAGCATTTT.

This clone was recorded once. An end of the junction differs from the germline gene, which may be a read error. V and J are TRBV7-7 and TRBJ2-6; D is perhaps TRBD2 (7 bases). Germline V gene sequence: CDR1 SSHAT, CDR2 FNYEAQ (reference sequence). The CDR3 runs to 17 residues. The CDR3 reads CASSLVGGGSGANVLTF. CDR3 nucleotide sequence: TGTGCTAGCAGCTTAGTAGGGGGGGGCTCTGGGGCCAACGTCCTGACTTTC.

The gene calls are TRBV7-9 and TRBJ2-1; 7 bases match TRBD1. V lost 4 bases to trimming and J lost 0 bases; unmatched junction nucleotides: 9. This CDR3 comprises 17 residues. The V gene's germline CDR1 is SEHNR and CDR2 FQNEAQ (reference sequence). The CDR3 reads CASSYNRDSPSYNEQFF. The CDR3 region has the DNA TGTGCCAGCAGCTATAACCGGGACAGCCCCTCCTACAATGAGCAGTTCTTC. Full variable domain (outside the CDR3, taken from reference TRBV7-9 and TRBJ2-1): DTGVSQNPRHKITKRGQNVTFRCDPISEHNRLYWYRQTLGQGPEFLTYFQNEAQLEKSRLLSDRFSAERPKGSFSTLEIQRTEQGDSAMYLCASSYNRDSPSYNEQFFGPGTRLTVL.

This clone was counted a single time. The chain recombines TRBV2 with TRBJ2-7; the match to TRBD1 covers 7 bases. With 4 bases clipped from V and 2 bases from J, the junction kept 2 bases outside the gene matches. The CDR3 consists of 13 residues. Germline CDR1 reads SNHLY; CDR2 reads FYNNEI. The CDR3 sequence is CASSGTGPYEQYF. CDR3 bases: TGTGCCAGCAGTGGGACAGGACCCTACGAGCAGTACTTC. The variable domain in full, completed from reference TRBV2 and TRBJ2-7, reads EPEVTQTPSHQVTQMGQEVILRCVPISNHLYFYWYRQILGQKVEFLVSFYNNEISEKSEIFDDQFSVERPDGSNFTLKIRSTKLEDSAMYFCASSGTGPYEQYFGPGTRLTVT.

V usage is TRBV27 and J usage is TRBJ2-3, with 7 bases aligning to TRBD2. V gave up 5 bases and J gave up 2 bases; unmatched junction bases: 4. This CDR3 has 14 amino acids. Germline-derived CDR1 and CDR2 are MNHEY and SMNVEV (reference sequence). The CDR3 sequence: CASSAGDSTDTQYF. CDR3 sequence (DNA): TGTGCCAGCAGTGCGGGGGACTCCACAGATACGCAGTATTTT.

V is TRBV5-6 and J is TRBJ2-1; possibly TRBD2 for D (6 bases). The length of the CDR3 is 12 residues. The V and J ends lost 0 bases and 14 bases respectively, with 12 bases between them. The germline gives CDR1 SGHDT, CDR2 YYEEEE. The CDR3 nucleotides read TGTGCCAGCAGCTTGGACGGGGGAGAAAAGTTCTTC. It is translated as CASSLDGGEKFF.

CDR3 in DNA: TGTGCCAGCAGCTTACCCGACAGGAACTATGGCTACACCTTC. It encodes CASSLPDRNYGYTF. The J gene is TRBJ1-2, the V gene TRBV11-2, with a possible D match to TRBD1 (6 bases). V was pared by 2 bases and J by 2 bases, with 9 bases between. This CDR3 is 14 amino acids long. Germline assignment: CDR1 SGHAT and CDR2 FQNNGV. The whole variable domain, remainder taken from reference TRBV11-2 and TRBJ1-2, is EAGVAQSPRYKIIEKRQSVAFWCNPISGHATLYWYQQILGQGPKLLIQFQNNGVVDDSQLPKDRFSAERLKGVDSTLKIQPAKLEDSAVYLCASSLPDRNYGYTFGSGTRLTVV.

This chain uses TRBV11-2 with TRBJ2-1, with 7 bases identical to TRBD2. The V gene end was trimmed by 0 bases and the J gene end by 6 bases; junction bases not matched to a gene: 8. There are 16 residues in the CDR3. Germline-derived CDR1 and CDR2 are SGHAT and FQNNGV. Here the CDR3 reads CASSLELATYLNEQFF. Written as DNA, the CDR3 is TGTGCCAGCAGCTTAGAACTAGCGACCTACCTCAATGAGCAGTTCTTC.

The chain combines TRBV29-1 with TRBJ1-4; unclear D gene. V was cut by 4 bases and J by 12 bases, with 27 bases left in between. The germline V gene has CDR1 SQVTM and CDR2 ANQGSEA. The CDR3 is 16 amino acids. CDR3 region: CSVVALPASGAEELFF. As DNA, the CDR3 is TGCAGCGTTGTTGCGCTTCCGGCCAGTGGTGCGGAGGAACTGTTTTTT.

The chain recombines TRBV5-6 with TRBJ2-7, with TRBD1 matching 10 bases. V dropped 1 base and J dropped 3; count of bases not matched to a gene: 10. CDR1 and CDR2 (germline): SGHDT, YYEEEE. The CDR3 runs to 17 residues. The CDR3 loop is CASSLLGWTGGHYEQYF. Written as DNA, the CDR3 is TGTGCCAGCAGCTTGCTTGGTTGGACAGGGGGGCACTACGAGCAGTACTTC.

CDR3 region: CASSYTRQIEAFF. CDR3 nucleotide sequence: TGTGCCAGCAGTTACACCAGACAGATTGAAGCTTTCTTT. The genes are TRBV6-5 and TRBJ1-1; D possibly corresponds to TRBD1 (5 bases). The germline V and J ends were trimmed by 2 bases and 7 bases, with 11 bases remaining between them. Per the germline V gene, CDR1 is MNHEY and CDR2 is SVGAGI. CDR3 size: 13 residues.

The rearrangement joins TRBV5-4 to TRBJ1-1, with unresolved D. Germline CDR1 reads SGHNT; CDR2 reads YYREEE (reference sequence). This CDR3 has 13 residues. The V end was cut by 4 bases, the J end by 8 bases, with 15 bases between. CDR3 coding DNA: TGTGCCAGCAGCGAAGGCAGTAACCTAGAAGCTTTCTTT. Its translation is CASSEGSNLEAFF.

The chain uses TRBV6-5 and TRBJ2-1, with 14 bases fitting TRBD2. With 6 bases clipped from V and 6 bases from J, the junction kept 4 bases outside the gene matches. The CDR3 sequence is 15 residues long. CDR1 and CDR2 from the germline V gene are MNHEY and SVGAGI. CDR3 coding DNA: TGTGCCAGCAGCCCGACTAGCGGGGGGGCCAATGAGCAGTTCTTC. Encoded protein: CASSPTSGGANEQFF.

The chain is built from TRBV14 and TRBJ1-2, with 7 bases matching TRBD1. There are 16 residues in the CDR3. J gave up 3 bases and V 0 bases, and 7 bases lay outside the gene matches. Germline loops: CDR1 SGHDN, CDR2 FVKESK. CDR3 sequence (DNA): TGTGCCAGCAGCCAAGATCGGGCAGGGGGTTACTATGGCTACACCTTC. This sequence encodes CASSQDRAGGYYGYTF.

This chain uses TRBV7-9 with TRBJ2-2; 10 bases align to TRBD2. Germline-derived CDR1 and CDR2 are SEHNR and FQNEAQ (reference sequence). The CDR3 spans 15 residues. Losses at the gene ends were 5 bases for V and 8 bases for J; bases not matched to a gene: 8. The CDR3, as DNA: TGTGCCAGCAGCCCGAGACTAGCGGGCGTAGGGGAGCTGTTTTTT. It encodes CASSPRLAGVGELFF.

This rearrangement joins TRBV4-1 to TRBJ1-6, with 7 bases matching TRBD1. The germline V gene encodes CDR1 MGHRA and CDR2 YSYEKL. V shed 4 bases and J 9 bases; nucleotides not matched to a gene: 3. The CDR3 covers 13 residues. The CDR3 sequence: CASSPRQGSPLHF. As DNA, the CDR3 is TGCGCCAGCAGCCCCAGACAGGGTTCACCCCTCCACTTT.

This clone has just a few counts. This chain links TRBV4-1 with TRBJ1-3, with D possibly TRBD1 on 5 matching bases. Germline V gene data show CDR1 as MGHRA and CDR2 as YSYEKL. V lost 2 bases to trimming and J lost 1 base, with 12 bases between them. The CDR3 covers 16 residues. The CDR3 nucleotides read TGCGCCAGCAGCCAAAGGCTCGGGGGTTCTGGAAACACCATATATTTT. Protein product: CASSQRLGGSGNTIYF.

As regards this clone: The same CDR3 is also encoded by other DNA sequences in this sample. The gene calls are TRBV30 and TRBJ2-7, with a tentative D call TRBD1 (6 bases). Germline values: CDR1 GTSNPN, CDR2 SVGIG (reference sequence). The CDR3 sequence is 13 residues long. The germline V and J ends were trimmed by 1 base and 3 bases, with 10 bases remaining between them. The CDR3 loop reads CAWSAGRGYEQYF. The CDR3 DNA reads as TGTGCCTGGAGTGCCGGCAGGGGCTACGAGCAGTACTTC.

The rearrangement links TRBV9 to TRBJ2-7; tentatively, D is TRBD1 or TRBD2 (6 bases each). Germline V gene sequence: CDR1 SGDLS, CDR2 YYNGEE. The CDR3 extends over 14 amino acids. V was shortened by 2 bases and J by 5 bases, with 14 bases between the two germline ends. CDR3 amino acids: CASSVGGGENEQYF. In DNA form, the CDR3 reads TGTGCCAGCAGCGTCGGAGGGGGTGAAAACGAGCAGTACTTC.

A few counts support this clone. This chain uses TRBV27 with TRBJ2-7, with 8 bases that match TRBD2. V trimming: 3 bases; J trimming: 4 bases; junction bases outside the gene matches: 2. CDR1 MNHEY and CDR2 SMNVEV come from the germline V gene (reference sequence). This CDR3 spans 13 amino acids. The CDR3 region is CASSFGGGYEQYF. In DNA form, the CDR3 reads TGTGCCAGCAGTTTCGGGGGGGGTTACGAGCAGTACTTC.

V is TRBV7-2 and J is TRBJ2-1; TRBD1 agrees at 10 bases. Germline loops: CDR1 SGHTA, CDR2 FQGNSA. The CDR3 loop spans 16 amino acids. J was trimmed by 4 bases and V by 5 bases; bases with no gene match: 8. Written as DNA, the CDR3 is TGTGCCAGCAGCCTATCGACAGGGGGCTCTTACAATGAGCAGTTCTTC. Translated, it gives CASSLSTGGSYNEQFF.

This clone was observed a single time. This chain links TRBV4-1 with TRBJ2-1, with D uncertain. This CDR3 spans 14 amino acids. The ends were cut back, 0 bases at V and 6 bases at J, with 9 bases in the middle. The germline V gene encodes CDR1 MGHRA and CDR2 YSYEKL. CDR3 sequence reads: CASSQDGSANEQFF. Written as DNA, the CDR3 is TGCGCCAGCAGCCAAGATGGATCGGCCAATGAGCAGTTCTTC.

V is TRBV9 and J is TRBJ1-2, with TRBD1 matching over 8 bases. This CDR3 is built from 17 residues. CDR1 and CDR2 from the germline V gene are SGDLS and YYNGEE. V was clipped by 0 bases and J by 0 bases; unmatched bases: 7. The CDR3 DNA sequence: TGTGCCAGCAGCGTAGCTAACAGGGGGGAAGCTAACTATGGCTACACCTTC. This encodes CASSVANRGEANYGYTF.

The CDR3 region has the DNA TGCGCCAGCAGCTTGCTAGCGATTGGGGCCACCTACGAGCAGTACTTC. This codes for CASSLLAIGATYEQYF. J is TRBJ2-7 and V is TRBV5-1, with D perhaps matching TRBD2 (6 bases). Trimming left V 1 base short and J 2 bases short, with 16 bases between. The CDR3 runs 16 residues. Germline V gives CDR1 SGHRS, CDR2 YFSETQ.

The CDR3 sequence is CASSGTAEPDEKLFF. The CDR3 DNA is TGTGCCAGTAGTGGGACTGCTGAACCGGATGAAAAACTGTTTTTT. The chain uses TRBV19 and TRBJ1-4; D is perhaps TRBD1 (5 bases). This CDR3 has 15 amino acids. V was trimmed by 5 bases and J by 6 bases, leaving 16 bases between them. Germline assignment: CDR1 LNHDA and CDR2 SQIVND (reference sequence).

J is TRBJ1-1 and V is TRBV14, with D perhaps TRBD1 (5 bases). V was clipped by 4 bases and J by 3 bases, with 9 bases between them. CDR1 SGHDN and CDR2 FVKESK come from the germline V gene. The CDR3 has 13 residues. The CDR3 nucleotides read TGTGCCAGCAGCCTAGGGGTTTACACTGAAGCTTTCTTT. Amino acids: CASSLGVYTEAFF.